Presented here are 26 T cell receptor beta chains from one specimen sequenced in a study of T cells in Graves' hyperthyroidism and ophthalmopathy. It was RNA transcripts that yielded the amplified TCR beta CDR3 regions. First-round RT-PCR with HTBI primers amplified the TCR CDR3 region. TCRdb re-analysed the multiplex PCR reads in MiXCR, keeping a single row per CDR3 protein. The profile shows 480,000 or so distinct CDR3 sequences, 46% of them singletons. Input material: peripheral blood or thyroid tissue (not recorded which). Receptors were obtained from an adult woman with Graves' disease, either hyperthyroidism or ophthalmopathy (not recorded which).

Remarks on this clonotype: A much larger clone differs by one base, so this may be a read error. The chain joins TRBV6-5 to TRBJ1-4; D is possibly TRBD1 (5 bases). Germline V gives CDR1 MNHEY, CDR2 SVGAGI. This CDR3 is 17 amino acids long. Here the CDR3 reads CAISYARGRRRNEKLFF. In DNA, the CDR3 is TGTGCCATCAGTTACGCCCGGGGCCGAAGGCGGAATGAAAAACTGTTTTTT.

The genes are TRBV10-3 and TRBJ1-2; no reliable D call. Germline-derived CDR1 and CDR2 are ENHRY and SYGVKD. V lost 0 bases to trimming and J lost 8 bases, with 13 bases between them. The CDR3 covers 14 residues. Here the CDR3 reads CAISESGTGEGYTF. Written as DNA, the CDR3 is TGTGCCATCAGTGAGTCGGGCACGGGCGAAGGCTACACCTTC.

The chain uses TRBV29-1 and TRBJ2-2; D not resolved. The germline V gene encodes CDR1 SQVTM and CDR2 ANQGSEA. V was shortened by 4 bases and J by 4 bases, with 10 bases between the two germline ends. The CDR3 has 13 residues. The DNA of the CDR3 is TGCAGCGTTGCAAAGGGATTCACCGGGGAGCTGTTTTTT. Translation gives CSVAKGFTGELFF.

This clonotype was counted many times. The chain couples TRBV27 to TRBJ1-2; D remains ambiguous. The V end lost 6 bases, the J end lost 0 bases, and 5 bases lay between the germline ends. CDR3 length equals 12 residues. Germline CDR1 is MNHEY and CDR2 is SMNVEV (reference sequence). CDR3 DNA sequence: TGTGCCAGCAGCGATACTAACTATGGCTACACCTTC. This translates into CASSDTNYGYTF.

The chain employs TRBV2 and TRBJ2-7; 11 nucleotides match TRBD1. The germline CDR1 and CDR2 sequences are SNHLY and FYNNEI. This CDR3 comprises 15 residues. V trimming: 5 bases; J trimming: 7 bases; junction bases outside the gene matches: 10. The CDR3 spells CASSYRRDRGNEQYF. Written as DNA, the CDR3 is TGTGCCAGCAGTTACCGAAGGGACAGGGGGAATGAGCAGTACTTC.

This clonotype has a count of ten or more. The J gene is TRBJ2-2, the V gene TRBV7-2, with 10 bases fitting TRBD2. There are 17 residues in the CDR3. Germline CDR1 and CDR2: SGHTA and FQGNSA. With V trimmed by 5 bases and J by 5 bases, 11 bases remained unmatched. The chain's CDR3 is CASSQMSLAGVTGELFF. In nucleotides, the CDR3 is TGTGCCAGCAGCCAAATGTCCCTAGCGGGAGTTACCGGGGAGCTGTTTTTT.

This clonotype occurred many times. CDR3 sequence reads: CSVEGQGNGYTF. CDR3 nucleotides: TGCAGCGTCGAGGGACAGGGGAATGGCTACACCTTC. The chain employs TRBV29-1 and TRBJ1-2, with TRBD1 matching over 10 bases. Trimming cost V 6 bases and J 6 bases; bases outside gene matches: 4. Germline lookup yields CDR1 SQVTM and CDR2 ANQGSEA. The CDR3 runs to 12 residues.

This clonotype has a count of ten or more. The chain carries TRBV7-9 and TRBJ1-2, with 10 bases aligning to TRBD1. Germline V gene lookup returns CDR1 SEHNR and CDR2 FQNEAQ (reference sequence). V shed 4 bases, J shed 8 bases, and the junction held 7 bases outside the gene matches. CDR3 length: 14 amino acids. CDR3 sequence: CASSYGDRGNGYTF. The CDR3 region has the DNA TGTGCCAGCAGCTATGGGGACAGGGGCAACGGCTACACCTTC.

This chain uses TRBV25-1 with TRBJ1-1, with D unclear. There are 13 residues in the CDR3. The V gene's germline CDR1 is MGHDK and CDR2 SYGVNS. The CDR3 loop is CARRAQSYTEAFF. The CDR3 bases are TGTGCTAGGCGGGCACAGAGCTACACTGAAGCTTTCTTT.

This clonotype was seen a single time. This sequence joins TRBV15 and TRBJ2-7; tentative D call: TRBD2 (8 bases). CDR1 and CDR2 from the germline V gene are LNHNV and YYDKDF (reference sequence). Trimming removed 4 bases at V and 3 bases at J, with 25 bases between. This CDR3 contains 18 residues. Here the CDR3 DNA reads TGTGCCACCAGCAAGGCCAGGGGGGAAATAGCGGGAAGCTACGAGCAGTACTTC. Its protein product is CATSKARGEIAGSYEQYF.

This clonotype was observed at least ten times. V and J are TRBV7-8 and TRBJ1-5; D call uncertain. Trimming took 2 bases from V and 0 from J, leaving 8 bases between them. The CDR3 length is 15 residues. CDR1 SGHVS and CDR2 FQNEAQ come from the germline V gene. The CDR3, as DNA: TGTGCCAGCAGCTTAACCGTCAATAGCAATCAGCCCCAGCATTTT. Translating gives CASSLTVNSNQPQHF.

This clonotype was seen repeatedly, ten times or more. This chain joins TRBV2 and TRBJ1-4; weak D call: TRBD1 (6 bases). CDR3 size: 15 residues. Deletions cut 7 bases from V and 1 base from J, with 13 bases between. The germline V gene encodes CDR1 SNHLY and CDR2 FYNNEI. In DNA form, the CDR3 reads TGTGCCAGCACCCGGACAGCCCGAACTAATGAAAAACTGTTTTTT. Translated, it gives CASTRTARTNEKLFF.

The genes are TRBV29-1 and TRBJ2-7; D gene unclear. Germline V gene data show CDR1 as SQVTM and CDR2 as ANQGSEA. CDR3 length equals 15 residues. V was trimmed by 4 bases and J by 4 bases, leaving 20 bases between them. Written as DNA, the CDR3 is TGCAGCGTTGCCCTTACTTCTCGCCCTTCATACGAGCAGTACTTC. Translation: CSVALTSRPSYEQYF.

At least ten counts were recorded for this clonotype. The chain has TRBV20-1 and TRBJ1-5; D is ambiguous. Per germline, CDR1 DFQATT and CDR2 SNEGSKA (reference sequence). There are 13 residues in the CDR3. The ends were cut back, 3 bases at V and 4 bases at J, with 10 bases in the middle. CDR3 coding DNA: TGCAGTGCTAGCATGGAGACAAATCAGCCCCAGCATTTT. This gives the protein CSASMETNQPQHF.

This clonotype showed up just a few times. The chain carries TRBV7-9 and TRBJ2-7; TRBD1 matches 7 bases. The germline V gene has CDR1 SEHNR and CDR2 FQNEAQ (reference sequence). CDR3 size: 15 residues. Trimming removed 8 bases from V and 0 bases from J; junction bases left unmatched: 10. The CDR3 reads CASVKTQGLSYEQYF. The CDR3 DNA reads TGTGCCAGCGTTAAAACACAGGGGCTCTCCTACGAGCAGTACTTC.

At least ten counts were recorded for this clonotype. V usage is TRBV10-3 and J usage is TRBJ2-7; perhaps TRBD1 as D (5 bases). The germline CDR1 and CDR2 sequences are ENHRY and SYGVKD. This CDR3 is 12 amino acids long. V lost 6 bases and J lost 4, with 10 bases in between. The CDR3 sequence is CAISPDRYEQYF. CDR3 coding DNA: TGTGCCATCAGCCCAGACAGATACGAGCAGTACTTC.

This clonotype occurred many times. V gene TRBV25-1 combines with J gene TRBJ2-2; D perhaps matches TRBD1 (5 bases). The CDR3 consists of 14 residues. CDR1 and CDR2 from the germline V gene are MGHDK and SYGVNS. V was trimmed by 2 bases and J by 6 bases, leaving 10 bases between them. The CDR3 nucleotides are TGTGCCAGCAGTGAAGAAGGGGTGCCCGGGGAGCTGTTTTTT. It encodes CASSEEGVPGELFF.

This clonotype is a singleton in its sample. The chain is built from TRBV10-3 and TRBJ2-7; D may be TRBD1 or TRBD2 (5 bases each). The V end was cut by 6 bases, the J end by 4 bases, with 13 bases between. Germline V gene data show CDR1 as ENHRY and CDR2 as SYGVKD. The CDR3 totals 13 residues. The CDR3 sequence: CAIRGRTLYEQYF. The CDR3 coding sequence is TGTGCCATCAGGGGGCGGACTCTTTACGAGCAGTACTTC.

Worth noting for this clonotype: The junction departs from the called germline gene at one end, perhaps through a read error. The chain is built from TRBV7-9 and TRBJ2-7, with 12 nucleotides matching TRBD2. There are 15 residues in the CDR3. The germline V gene has CDR1 SEHNR and CDR2 FQNEAQ (reference sequence). DNA for the CDR3: TGCGCCAGCAGCCGACTAGCGGGAGATCCCCACGAGCAGTACTTC. It specifies CASSRLAGDPHEQYF.

This clonotype was picked up many times. This chain uses TRBV2 with TRBJ2-2, with D possibly TRBD1 on 5 matching bases. V was shortened by 4 bases and J by 2 bases, with 14 bases between the two germline ends. Germline lookup yields CDR1 SNHLY and CDR2 FYNNEI. This CDR3 has 16 amino acids. The CDR3 loop is CASSVTSDKNTGELFF. The CDR3 coding sequence is TGTGCCAGCAGTGTCACTTCGGACAAAAACACCGGGGAGCTGTTTTTT.

This clonotype was detected many times. The chain joins TRBV7-3 to TRBJ2-5, with 8 bases matching TRBD1. Germline-derived CDR1 and CDR2 are SGHTA and FQGTGA. The V gene end was trimmed by 5 bases and the J gene end by 4 bases; junction bases not matched to a gene: 3. This CDR3 is 13 amino acids long. The CDR3, as DNA: TGTGCCAGCAGCACTGACAGGGGAGAGACCCAGTACTTC. Protein: CASSTDRGETQYF.

This clonotype has ten or more counts. The J gene is TRBJ1-1, the V gene TRBV19; D call uncertain. CDR3 length: 16 amino acids. The V gene lost 5 bases and the J gene lost 1 base, with 17 bases spanning the gap. From germline, CDR1 is LNHDA and CDR2 SQIVND (reference sequence). The CDR3 DNA reads TGTGCCAGTAGTGTCCTAGACCGGCCCCGGAACACTGAAGCTTTCTTT. Encoded protein: CASSVLDRPRNTEAFF.

The V call is TRBV7-9, the J call TRBJ2-7; no firm D call. V gave up 5 bases and J gave up 4 bases, with 12 bases separating them. Germline CDR1 reads SEHNR; CDR2 reads FQNEAQ (reference sequence). The CDR3 is made up of 13 amino acids. DNA of the CDR3: TGTGCCAGCAGCCCATCACAAGAATACGAGCAGTACTTC. As protein: CASSPSQEYEQYF.

This clonotype was recorded once. This rearrangement joins TRBV15 to TRBJ1-4; 7 bases agree with TRBD1. Germline V gene sequence: CDR1 LNHNV, CDR2 YYDKDF (reference sequence). There are 13 residues in the CDR3. V trimming: 4 bases; J trimming: 8 bases; junction bases outside the gene matches: 4. The DNA of the CDR3 is TGTGCCACCAGCACCGAGACAGGGGAAAAACTGTTTTTT. Amino acids: CATSTETGEKLFF. The full variable domain, with the rest looked up from reference TRBV15 and TRBJ1-4, is DAMVIQNPRYQVTQFGKPVTLSCSQTLNHNVMYWYQQKSSQAPKLLFHYYDKDFNNEADTPDNFQSRRPNTSFCFLDIRSPGLGDTAMYLCATSTETGEKLFFGSGTQLSVL.

The chain uses TRBV4-1 and TRBJ1-4; 12 bases match TRBD1. Per the germline V gene, CDR1 is MGHRA and CDR2 is YSYEKL. The CDR3 loop spans 19 amino acids. J was trimmed by 7 bases and V by 0 bases; bases with no gene match: 12. CDR3 in DNA: TGCGCCAGCAGCCAAGAATCTCTCCCAGGGACAGGGGGCCGTGAAAAACTGTTTTTT. Protein sequence: CASSQESLPGTGGREKLFF.

This clonotype was picked up a small number of times. This chain links TRBV9 with TRBJ2-2; D call uncertain. The ends were cut back, 0 bases at V and 8 bases at J, with 5 bases in the middle. The CDR3 has 12 residues. Germline assignment: CDR1 SGDLS and CDR2 YYNGEE. CDR3 sequence reads: CASSVGGGELFF. The CDR3, as DNA: TGTGCCAGCAGCGTAGGGGGAGGGGAGCTGTTTTTT.